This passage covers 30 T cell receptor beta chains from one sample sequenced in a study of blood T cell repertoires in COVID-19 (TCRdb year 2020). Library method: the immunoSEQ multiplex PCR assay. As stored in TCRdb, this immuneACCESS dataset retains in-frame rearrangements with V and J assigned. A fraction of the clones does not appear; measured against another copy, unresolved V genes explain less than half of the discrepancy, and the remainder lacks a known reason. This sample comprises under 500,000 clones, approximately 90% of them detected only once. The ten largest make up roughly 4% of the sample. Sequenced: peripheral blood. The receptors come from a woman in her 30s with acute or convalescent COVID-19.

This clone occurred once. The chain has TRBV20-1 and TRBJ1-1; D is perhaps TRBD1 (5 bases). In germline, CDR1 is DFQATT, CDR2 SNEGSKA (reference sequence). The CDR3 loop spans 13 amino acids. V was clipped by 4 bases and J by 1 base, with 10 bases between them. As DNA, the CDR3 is TGCAGTGCTACTGAAGGGGCGAACACTGAAGCTTTCTTT. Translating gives CSATEGANTEAFF.

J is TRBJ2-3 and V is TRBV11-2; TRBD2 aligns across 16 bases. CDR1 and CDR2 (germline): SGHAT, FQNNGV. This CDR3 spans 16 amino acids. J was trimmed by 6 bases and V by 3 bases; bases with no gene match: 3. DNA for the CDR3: TGTGCCAGCAGCTTCGGGACTAGCGGGGGGGCGGATACGCAGTATTTT. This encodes CASSFGTSGGADTQYF.

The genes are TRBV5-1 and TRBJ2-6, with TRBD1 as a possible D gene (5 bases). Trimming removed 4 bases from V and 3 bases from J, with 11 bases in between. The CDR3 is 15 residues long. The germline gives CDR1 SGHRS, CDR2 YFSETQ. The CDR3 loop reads CASSLGQGGANVLTF. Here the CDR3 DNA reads TGCGCCAGCAGCCTAGGACAAGGTGGGGCCAACGTCCTGACTTTC.

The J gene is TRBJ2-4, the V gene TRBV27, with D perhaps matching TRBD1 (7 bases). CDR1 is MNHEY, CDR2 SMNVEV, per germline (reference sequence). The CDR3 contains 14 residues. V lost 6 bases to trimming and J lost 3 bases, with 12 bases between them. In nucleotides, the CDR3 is TGTGCCAGCAGCACGCGGGACAGCAAAAACATTCAGTACTTC. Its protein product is CASSTRDSKNIQYF.

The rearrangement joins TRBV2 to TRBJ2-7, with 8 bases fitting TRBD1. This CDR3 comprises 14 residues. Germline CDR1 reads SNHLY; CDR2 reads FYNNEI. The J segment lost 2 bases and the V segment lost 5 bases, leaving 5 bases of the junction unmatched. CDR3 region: CASSKPGQAYEQYF. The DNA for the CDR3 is TGTGCCAGCAGTAAACCGGGACAGGCCTACGAGCAGTACTTC.

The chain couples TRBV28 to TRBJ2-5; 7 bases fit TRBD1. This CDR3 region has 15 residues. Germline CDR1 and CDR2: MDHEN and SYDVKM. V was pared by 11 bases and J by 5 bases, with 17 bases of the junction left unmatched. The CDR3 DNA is TGTGCCTTAGGGTCCAGGGGGTCCGAGAAGGAGACCCAGTACTTC. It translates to CALGSRGSEKETQYF.

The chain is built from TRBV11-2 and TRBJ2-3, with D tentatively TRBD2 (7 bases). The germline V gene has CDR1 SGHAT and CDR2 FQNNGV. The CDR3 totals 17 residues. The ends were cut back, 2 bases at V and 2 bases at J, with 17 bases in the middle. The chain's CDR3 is CASSLSGSGGHTDTQYF. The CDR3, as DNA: TGTGCCAGCAGCTTAAGCGGGTCGGGGGGCCACACAGATACGCAGTATTTT.

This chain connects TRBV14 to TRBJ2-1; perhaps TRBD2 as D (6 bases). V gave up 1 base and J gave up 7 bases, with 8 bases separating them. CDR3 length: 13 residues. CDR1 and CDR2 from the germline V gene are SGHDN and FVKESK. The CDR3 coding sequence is TGTGCCAGCAGCCAAGGGGGGAGGAATGAGCAGTTCTTC. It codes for CASSQGGRNEQFF. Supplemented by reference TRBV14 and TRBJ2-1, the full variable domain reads EAGVTQFPSHSVIEKGQTVTLRCDPISGHDNLYWYRRVMGKEIKFLLHFVKESKQDESGMPNNRFLAERTGGTYSTLKVQPAELEDSGVYFCASSQGGRNEQFFGPGTRLTVL.

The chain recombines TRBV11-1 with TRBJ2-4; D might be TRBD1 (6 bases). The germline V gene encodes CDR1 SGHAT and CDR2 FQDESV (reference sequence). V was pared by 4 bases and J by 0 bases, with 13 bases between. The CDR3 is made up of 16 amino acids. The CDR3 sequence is CASSSRTAVAKNIQYF. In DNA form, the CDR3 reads TGTGCCAGCAGCTCCCGGACAGCCGTAGCCAAAAACATTCAGTACTTC.

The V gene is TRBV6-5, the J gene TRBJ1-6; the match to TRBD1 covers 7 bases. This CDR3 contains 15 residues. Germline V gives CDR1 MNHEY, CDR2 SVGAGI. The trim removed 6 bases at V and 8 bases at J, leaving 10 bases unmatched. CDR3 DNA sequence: TGTGCCAGCAGCCAATTTTACAGGGGTGATTCACCCCTCCACTTT. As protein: CASSQFYRGDSPLHF.

The CDR3 DNA is TGTGCCAGCAGTTCACGGACAGGTCCGGATACGCAGTATTTT. It yields the protein CASSSRTGPDTQYF. The chain couples TRBV6-6 to TRBJ2-3; 7 bases agree with TRBD1. The V gene's germline CDR1 is MNHNY and CDR2 SVGAGI (reference sequence). The CDR3 spans 14 residues. V gave up 4 bases and J gave up 6 bases; unmatched junction bases: 7.

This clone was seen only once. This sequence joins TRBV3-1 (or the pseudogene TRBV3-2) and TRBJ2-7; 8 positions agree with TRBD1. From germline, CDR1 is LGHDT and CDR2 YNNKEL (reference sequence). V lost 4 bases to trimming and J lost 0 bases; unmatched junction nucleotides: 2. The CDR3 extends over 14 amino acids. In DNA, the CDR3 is TGTGCCAGCAGCCGGACAGGGAACTCCTACGAGCAGTACTTC. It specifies CASSRTGNSYEQYF.

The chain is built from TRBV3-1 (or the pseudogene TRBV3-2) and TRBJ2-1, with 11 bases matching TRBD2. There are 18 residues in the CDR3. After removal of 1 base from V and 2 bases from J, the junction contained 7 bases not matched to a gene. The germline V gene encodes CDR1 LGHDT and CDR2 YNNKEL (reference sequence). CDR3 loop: CASSQADTSGGTYNEQFF. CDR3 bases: TGTGCCAGCAGCCAAGCCGATACTAGCGGGGGTACCTACAATGAGCAGTTCTTC.

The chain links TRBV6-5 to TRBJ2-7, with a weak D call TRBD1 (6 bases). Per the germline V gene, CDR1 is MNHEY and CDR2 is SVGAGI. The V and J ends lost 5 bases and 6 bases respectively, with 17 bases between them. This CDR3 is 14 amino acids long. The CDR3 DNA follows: TGTGCCAGCAGTACAGGGCTAGGAGTGTTCGAGCAGTACTTC. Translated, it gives CASSTGLGVFEQYF.

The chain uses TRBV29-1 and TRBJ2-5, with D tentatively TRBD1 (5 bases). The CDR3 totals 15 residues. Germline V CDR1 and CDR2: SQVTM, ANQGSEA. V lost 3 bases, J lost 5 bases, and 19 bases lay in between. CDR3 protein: CSVEIDTDMAETQYF. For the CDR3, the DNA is TGCAGCGTTGAGATAGATACGGACATGGCGGAGACCCAGTACTTC.

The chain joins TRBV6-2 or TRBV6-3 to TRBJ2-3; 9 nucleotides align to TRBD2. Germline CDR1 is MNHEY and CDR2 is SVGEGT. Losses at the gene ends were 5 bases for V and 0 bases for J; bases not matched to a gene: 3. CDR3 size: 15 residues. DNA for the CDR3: TGTGCCAGCAGTCTAGCGGGGCCAAGCACAGATACGCAGTATTTT. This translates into CASSLAGPSTDTQYF.

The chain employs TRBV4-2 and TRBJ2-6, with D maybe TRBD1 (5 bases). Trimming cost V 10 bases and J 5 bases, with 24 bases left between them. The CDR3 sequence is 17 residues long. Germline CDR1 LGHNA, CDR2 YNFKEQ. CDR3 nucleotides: TGTGCCACCACCTCTGGGGCAGGGTCTCTATGGGCCAACGTCCTGACTTTC. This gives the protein CATTSGAGSLWANVLTF.

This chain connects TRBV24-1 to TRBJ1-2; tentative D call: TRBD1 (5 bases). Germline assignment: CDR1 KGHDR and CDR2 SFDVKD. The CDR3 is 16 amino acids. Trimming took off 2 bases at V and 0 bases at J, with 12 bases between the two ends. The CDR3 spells CATSDWGGVSNYGYTF. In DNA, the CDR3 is TGTGCCACCAGTGATTGGGGGGGGGTGTCTAACTATGGCTACACCTTC.

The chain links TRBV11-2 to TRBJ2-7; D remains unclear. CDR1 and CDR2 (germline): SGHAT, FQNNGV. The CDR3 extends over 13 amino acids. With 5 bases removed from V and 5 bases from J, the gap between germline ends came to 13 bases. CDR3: CASSLNVVNEQYF. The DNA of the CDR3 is TGTGCCAGCAGCCTAAACGTTGTCAACGAGCAGTACTTC.

CDR3 coding DNA: TGCAGCGCCTTTTTGGCCGACGATCAGGGGAATGAGCAGTTCTTC. Translated: CSAFLADDQGNEQFF. V gene TRBV29-1 combines with J gene TRBJ2-1; D possibly corresponds to TRBD1 (6 bases). Germline CDR1 reads SQVTM; CDR2 reads ANQGSEA. The CDR3 runs to 15 residues. V lost 7 bases and J 7 bases, leaving 23 bases between the germline ends.

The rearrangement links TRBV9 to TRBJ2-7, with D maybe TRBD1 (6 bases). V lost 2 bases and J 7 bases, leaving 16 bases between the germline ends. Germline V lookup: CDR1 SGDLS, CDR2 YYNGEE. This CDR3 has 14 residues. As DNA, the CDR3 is TGTGCCAGCAGCGTCGCCGGGACACGCGATGAGCAGTACTTC. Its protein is CASSVAGTRDEQYF.

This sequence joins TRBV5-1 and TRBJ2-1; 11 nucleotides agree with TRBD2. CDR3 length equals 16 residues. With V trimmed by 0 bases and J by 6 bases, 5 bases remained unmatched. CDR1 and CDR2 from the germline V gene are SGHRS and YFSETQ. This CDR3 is CASSLVIAGGPNEQFF. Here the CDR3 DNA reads TGCGCCAGCAGCTTGGTTATAGCGGGGGGGCCCAATGAGCAGTTCTTC.

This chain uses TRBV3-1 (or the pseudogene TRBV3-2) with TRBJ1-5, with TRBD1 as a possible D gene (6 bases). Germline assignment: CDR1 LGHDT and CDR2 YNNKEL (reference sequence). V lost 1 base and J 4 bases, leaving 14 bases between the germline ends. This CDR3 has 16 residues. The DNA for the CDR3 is TGTGCCAGCAGCCAAGGACATACCGGGACAAATCAGCCCCAGCATTTT. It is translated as CASSQGHTGTNQPQHF.

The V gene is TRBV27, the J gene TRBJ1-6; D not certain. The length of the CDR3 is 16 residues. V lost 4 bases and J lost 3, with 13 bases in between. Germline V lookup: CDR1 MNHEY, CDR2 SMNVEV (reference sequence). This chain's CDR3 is CASSSPREGYNSPLHF. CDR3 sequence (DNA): TGTGCCAGCAGTTCCCCCCGGGAGGGCTATAATTCACCCCTCCACTTT.

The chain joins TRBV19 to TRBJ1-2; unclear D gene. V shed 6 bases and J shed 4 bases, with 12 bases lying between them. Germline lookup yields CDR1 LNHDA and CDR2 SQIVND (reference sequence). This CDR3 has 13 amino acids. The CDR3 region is CASSPVRFYGYTF. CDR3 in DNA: TGTGCCAGTAGCCCGGTCCGATTCTATGGCTACACCTTC.

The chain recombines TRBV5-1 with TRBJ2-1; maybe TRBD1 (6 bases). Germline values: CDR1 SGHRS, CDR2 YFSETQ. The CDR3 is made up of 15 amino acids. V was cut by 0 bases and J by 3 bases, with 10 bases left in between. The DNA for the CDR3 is TGCGCCAGCAGCTTGGAAGGGGGAAGCTACAATGAGCAGTTCTTC. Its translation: CASSLEGGSYNEQFF. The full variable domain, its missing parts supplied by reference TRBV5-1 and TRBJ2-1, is KAGVTQTPRYLIKTRGQQVTLSCSPISGHRSVSWYQQTPGQGLQFLFEYFSETQRNKGNFPGRFSGRQFSNSRSEMNVSTLELGDSALYLCASSLEGGSYNEQFFGPGTRLTVL.

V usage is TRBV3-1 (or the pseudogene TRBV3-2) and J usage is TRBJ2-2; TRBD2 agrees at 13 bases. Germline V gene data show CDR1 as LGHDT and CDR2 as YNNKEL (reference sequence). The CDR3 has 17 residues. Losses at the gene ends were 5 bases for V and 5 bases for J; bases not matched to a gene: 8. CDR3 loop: CASSDAELAGGTGELFF. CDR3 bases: TGTGCCAGCAGCGACGCGGAACTAGCGGGGGGGACCGGGGAGCTGTTTTTT.

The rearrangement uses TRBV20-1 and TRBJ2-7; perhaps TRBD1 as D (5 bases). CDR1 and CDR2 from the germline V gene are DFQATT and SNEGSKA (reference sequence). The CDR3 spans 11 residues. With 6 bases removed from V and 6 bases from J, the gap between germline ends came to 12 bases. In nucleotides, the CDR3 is TGCAGTGCCAGGGTCCCGGGCGAGCAGTACTTC. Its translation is CSARVPGEQYF.

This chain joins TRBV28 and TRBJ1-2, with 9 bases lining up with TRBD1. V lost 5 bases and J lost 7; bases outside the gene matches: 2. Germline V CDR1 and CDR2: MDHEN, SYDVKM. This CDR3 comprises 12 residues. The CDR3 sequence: CASSGQGFGYTF. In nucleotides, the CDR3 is TGTGCCAGCAGTGGACAGGGGTTTGGCTACACCTTC.

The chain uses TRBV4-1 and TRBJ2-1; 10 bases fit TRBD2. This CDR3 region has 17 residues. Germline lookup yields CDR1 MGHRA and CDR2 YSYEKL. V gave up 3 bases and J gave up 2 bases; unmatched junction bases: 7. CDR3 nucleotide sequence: TGCGCCAGCAGCCATAAGACCGGGACTAGCGCCTACAATGAGCAGTTCTTC. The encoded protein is CASSHKTGTSAYNEQFF.